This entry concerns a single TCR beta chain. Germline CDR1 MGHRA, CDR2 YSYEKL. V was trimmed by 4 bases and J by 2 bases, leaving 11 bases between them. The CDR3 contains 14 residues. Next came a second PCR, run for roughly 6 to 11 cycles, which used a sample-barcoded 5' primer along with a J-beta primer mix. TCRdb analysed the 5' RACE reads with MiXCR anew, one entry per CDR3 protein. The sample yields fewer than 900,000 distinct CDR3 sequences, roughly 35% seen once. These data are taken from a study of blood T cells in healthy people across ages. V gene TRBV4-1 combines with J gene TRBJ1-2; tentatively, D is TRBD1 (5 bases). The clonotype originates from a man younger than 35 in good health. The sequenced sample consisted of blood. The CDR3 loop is CASSPGRQNYGYTF. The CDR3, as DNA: TGCGCCAGCAGCCCGGGACGGCAAAACTATGGCTACACCTTC.